One sample yielded the 7 T cell receptor beta chains listed below, sequenced in a study of tumor-infiltrating lymphocytes in primary liver carcinoma. Unsorted bulk tissue (roughly 19-30 mg) underwent RNA and DNA co-extraction. The investigators made TCR beta cDNA from approximately 510 ng total RNA, using a constant-region primer. Amplification in three nested multiplex PCR rounds with slightly modified ARM-PCR gave rise to TCR beta libraries. Forward primers for TRBV1-TRBV30 and a C-beta reverse primer served the first two PCR rounds, at 10 cycles each. Each CDR3 protein gets one entry after TCRdb re-called the multiplex PCR reads with MiXCR. This table has 95,000 to 150,000 distinct CDR3 sequences, 60% to 80% appearing once. Material: liver tumor tissue from sampling region 3. Sample subset: tumor region T3, left-lateral pole. The receptor set was obtained from a woman aged 55-75 years with primary liver carcinoma and hepatitis B virus infection.

A note on this clonotype: One end of the junction varies from germline; a read error may be responsible. The rearrangement links TRBV6-5 to TRBJ2-3; the match to TRBD2 covers 7 bases. Looked up from germline, CDR1 is MNHEY and CDR2 is SVGAGI. The CDR3 extends over 15 amino acids. DNA of the CDR3: TGTGCCAGCAGTCCACGGACGGGAGGCACAGATACACAGTATTTT. It specifies CASSPRTGGTDTQYF.

J is TRBJ2-3 and V is TRBV12-3 or TRBV12-4, with 10 bases fitting TRBD2. J lost 4 bases, V lost 6 bases, and 13 bases had no gene match. The CDR3 totals 17 residues. CDR3 in amino acids: CASRPHGSGRVADTQYF. The CDR3 nucleotides read TGTGCCAGCAGGCCACACGGAAGCGGGAGGGTAGCAGATACGCAGTATTTT.

In regard to this clonotype: The germline gene is not matched at one end of the junction; a read error may be the cause. CDR3 amino acids: CASSQGAAGGLFF. For the CDR3, the DNA is TGTGCTAGCAGCCAAGGGGCTGCCGGGGGGCTGTTTTTT. The chain employs TRBV4-2 and TRBJ2-2, with D possibly TRBD2 on 6 matching bases. The length of the CDR3 is 13 residues. The germline V gene encodes CDR1 LGHNA and CDR2 YNFKEQ.

This clonotype came up many times. This rearrangement joins TRBV28 to TRBJ2-7; a possible D gene is TRBD2 (6 bases). The CDR3 extends over 16 amino acids. Germline assignment: CDR1 MDHEN and CDR2 SYDVKM. V was cut by 4 bases and J by 4 bases, with 20 bases left in between. This CDR3 reads CASSSADIGSFYEQYF. In DNA, the CDR3 is TGTGCCAGCAGTTCTGCAGACATCGGGAGTTTTTACGAGCAGTACTTC.

By sample share, this clonotype is medium-sized. V usage is TRBV11-1 and J usage is TRBJ2-2; no clear D gene. Looked up from germline, CDR1 is SGHAT and CDR2 is FQDESV (reference sequence). The CDR3 spans 12 residues. Trimming removed 5 bases at V and 8 bases at J, with 9 bases between. The CDR3 nucleotides read TGTGCCAGCAGCCCACTACCAGGGGAGCTGTTTTTT. Encoded protein: CASSPLPGELFF.

This clonotype was counted ten times or more. The chain combines TRBV6-5 with TRBJ1-4; D is possibly TRBD1 (5 bases). Germline values: CDR1 MNHEY, CDR2 SVGAGI. This CDR3 is built from 15 residues. V gave up 0 bases and J gave up 0 bases, with 5 bases separating them. This CDR3 reads CASSYSGATNEKLFF. CDR3 coding DNA: TGTGCCAGCAGTTACTCGGGGGCAACTAATGAAAAACTGTTTTTT.

As to this clonotype: Being one base from a much bigger clone, this may be a read error. Since no conserved phenylalanine or tryptophan closes the CDR3, a read error is the likely cause. The genes are TRBV5-1 and TRBJ1-2, with 10 bases that match TRBD1. Trimming at V came to 3 bases and at J to 4 bases, leaving 6 bases not matched to a gene. The CDR3 is 15 amino acids. Per the germline V gene, CDR1 is SGHRS and CDR2 is YFSETQ. The CDR3 nucleotides read TGCGCCAGCAGCTCCTCCGGGACAGGGGCCTATGGCTACACCTTA. It encodes CASSSSGTGAYGYTL.